This TCR beta chain emerged from a study of T cell responses to AZD1222 COVID-19 vaccine. About this clone: Its antigen is as yet unknown.

Study findings and constraints: After two AZD1222 doses, spike-specific TCR breadth and depth rose versus day 0. Clonal diversity was possibly underestimated, and the donors were mostly white British, with more females.

Profiling relied on immunoSEQ multiplex PCR, and the TCRdb table lists in-frame clones only, not all of them. The sample lists approximately 76,000 clones, about nine tenths seen once, with under 5% in the top ten. The germline CDR1 and CDR2 sequences are MGHRA and YSYEKL. The CDR3 has 14 residues. The V and J ends lost 6 bases and 1 base respectively, with 11 bases between them. This sequence originates from an adult in good health. The rearrangement links TRBV4-1 to TRBJ2-3; D is perhaps TRBD1 or TRBD2 (5 bases each). Here the sequenced sample was peripheral blood, taken on day 0 of MenACWY control vaccination. CDR3 amino acids: CASSSRGGTDTQYF. CDR3 DNA sequence: TGCGCCAGCAGTTCTCGAGGGGGCACAGATACGCAGTATTTT.